Here is one T cell receptor beta chain with its context. Its antigen is unknown. This sample stems from a study of cytomegalovirus exposure and HLA in healthy donors. Study results and caveats: The investigators catalogued about 170 TCR beta chains as cytomegalovirus-associated.

The CDR3 contains 13 residues. CDR1 is SGDLS and CDR2 is YYNGEE in the germline V gene. Unmatched junction bases numbered 10, after V lost 10 bases and J lost 7 bases. This table comes from immunoSEQ multiplex PCR, and its TCRdb copy is limited to in-frame clones, with some not included. The table shows roughly 60,000 clones, with 90% to 97% occurring only once. Source material: PBMCs. This chain connects TRBV9 to TRBJ2-2; 7 bases match TRBD2. This TCR was sampled from a man younger than 35 in good health and CMV-seronegative. The CDR3 is CAGGRGVGGELFF. DNA of the CDR3: TGTGCCGGTGGCCGGGGGGTCGGCGGGGAGCTGTTTTTT.